The rows below give T cell receptor beta chains drawn from one sample of a study of a mutant IDH1 vaccine in newly diagnosed glioma. Sequencing was performed with immunoSEQ multiplex PCR; in TCRdb, only in-frame clones are kept and a portion is missing. The table records 32,000 or so clones, approximately 90% of them present only once. For these TCRs, the target antigens are not known. The sample here was peripheral blood mononuclear cells (PBMCs), taken from a glioma patient whose treatment included an IDH1 peptide vaccine. The receptors here all came from a woman aged 40 to 50 with glioma. Some clones in this sample may be carry-over from other donors' samples. The CDR3 runs from the conserved cysteine through the conserved F or W. Fields, in order: V gene, D gene, clone size, J gene, CDR3 DNA, CDR3 protein. A D gene is named only where the DNA matches it firmly. Clone size, where shown, is once, few, many, or a class for clones that have expanded.

v_gene: TRBV28; d_gene: .; abundance: .; j_gene: TRBJ1-2; CDR3nt: TGTGCCAGCAGTTTAGAAGGGTCTGGCTACACCTTC; CDR3aa: CASSLEGSGYTF
v_gene: TRBV5-4; d_gene: .; abundance: .; j_gene: TRBJ2-5; CDR3nt: TGTGCCAGCAGCTTGGACCCCTTGCCCCTAGAAAAGACCCAGTACTTC; CDR3aa: CASSLDPLPLEKTQYF
v_gene: TRBV28; d_gene: TRBD2; abundance: .; j_gene: TRBJ2-3; CDR3nt: TGTGCCAGCAGTTTTCAGGTAGCGGGAGGCGGGGATACGCAGTATTTT; CDR3aa: CASSFQVAGGGDTQYF
v_gene: TRBV28; d_gene: .; abundance: once; j_gene: TRBJ1-5; CDR3nt: TGTGCCAGCAGTAGAAAGGGAAACTATCAGCCCCAGCATTTT; CDR3aa: CASSRKGNYQPQHF
v_gene: TRBV4-2; d_gene: .; abundance: .; j_gene: TRBJ1-6; CDR3nt: TGTGCCAGCAGCCAAGCCCACAGTTCTAATTCACCCCTCCACTTT; CDR3aa: CASSQAHSSNSPLHF
v_gene: TRBV7-9; d_gene: TRBD2; abundance: .; j_gene: TRBJ2-5; CDR3nt: TGTGCCAGCAGCTTGGGGGAGGGGTACCAAGAGACCCAGTACTTC; CDR3aa: CASSLGEGYQETQYF
v_gene: TRBV7-3; d_gene: .; abundance: .; j_gene: TRBJ2-2; CDR3nt: TGTGCCAGCTCCCCTCTCTCCACGAACACCGGGGAGCTGTTTTTT; CDR3aa: CASSPLSTNTGELFF
v_gene: TRBV7-2; d_gene: TRBD1; abundance: .; j_gene: TRBJ1-2; CDR3nt: TGTGCCAGCAGCGCCCAGGGGGGCTATGGCTACACCTTC; CDR3aa: CASSAQGGYGYTF
v_gene: TRBV9; d_gene: TRBD2; abundance: few; j_gene: TRBJ2-5; CDR3nt: TGTGCCAGCAGCGCTGGGGGGGGAGGGGCGGGAGAGACCCAGTACTTC; CDR3aa: CASSAGGGGAGETQYF
v_gene: TRBV19; d_gene: .; abundance: .; j_gene: TRBJ2-2; CDR3nt: TGTGCCAGTAGTATAGTGCCTAGCGCCGGGGAGCTGTTTTTT; CDR3aa: CASSIVPSAGELFF
v_gene: TRBV7-3; d_gene: .; abundance: .; j_gene: TRBJ2-5; CDR3nt: TGTGCCAGCAGCCTTTCCGGGACGGCATTGCAGTACTTC; CDR3aa: CASSLSGTALQYF
v_gene: TRBV28; d_gene: .; abundance: .; j_gene: TRBJ2-7; CDR3nt: TGTGCCGTCCAGGAGGAGCTCACCTACGAGCAGTACTTC; CDR3aa: CAVQEELTYEQYF
v_gene: TRBV19; d_gene: .; abundance: once; j_gene: TRBJ2-2; CDR3nt: TGTGCCAGTAAGGCACAGAACACCGGGGAGCTGTTTTTT; CDR3aa: CASKAQNTGELFF
v_gene: TRBV2; d_gene: .; abundance: .; j_gene: TRBJ1-1; CDR3nt: TGTGCCAGCAGTGAAACGGGCACTGAAGCTTTCTTT; CDR3aa: CASSETGTEAFF
v_gene: TRBV6-6; d_gene: .; abundance: .; j_gene: TRBJ2-3; CDR3nt: TGTGCCAGCAGCTCACTCGTTCGGGGCGGAGATACGCAGTATTTT; CDR3aa: CASSSLVRGGDTQYF
v_gene: TRBV2; d_gene: .; abundance: .; j_gene: TRBJ2-7; CDR3nt: TGTGCCAGCAGTGTGACTGCAAACGAGCAGTACTTC; CDR3aa: CASSVTANEQYF
v_gene: TRBV5-6; d_gene: TRBD1; abundance: .; j_gene: TRBJ2-1; CDR3nt: TGTGCCAGCAGCCTAGGACAGGGGGGATCCTACAATGAGCAGTTCTTC; CDR3aa: CASSLGQGGSYNEQFF
v_gene: TRBV23-1; d_gene: .; abundance: .; j_gene: TRBJ2-5; CDR3nt: TGCGCCAGCAGTCCTTACGGCCAAGAGACCCAGTACTTC; CDR3aa: CASSPYGQETQYF
v_gene: TRBV11-2; d_gene: .; abundance: .; j_gene: TRBJ1-2; CDR3nt: TGTGCCAGCAGCTCCTTGAGATCAGGGGCGGTCAACTATGGCTACACCTTC; CDR3aa: CASSSLRSGAVNYGYTF
v_gene: TRBV2; d_gene: .; abundance: medium-sized; j_gene: TRBJ1-4; CDR3nt: TGTGCCAGCAGTGAAGCTTCGGGCGGGAGAGGAAAACTGTTTTTT; CDR3aa: CASSEASGGRGKLFF
v_gene: TRBV29-1; d_gene: TRBD2; abundance: .; j_gene: TRBJ2-7; CDR3nt: TGCAGCGTTCTAAGTAGCGGGTCCTACGAGCAGTACTTC; CDR3aa: CSVLSSGSYEQYF
v_gene: TRBV5-1; d_gene: .; abundance: .; j_gene: TRBJ2-1; CDR3nt: TGCGCCAGCAGCTTGGTCGGGGGCGAGCAGTTCTTC; CDR3aa: CASSLVGGEQFF
v_gene: TRBV7-2; d_gene: TRBD1; abundance: .; j_gene: TRBJ2-7; CDR3nt: TGTGCCAGCAGCTTTTCAGGGGGCGCGTACGAGCAGTACTTC; CDR3aa: CASSFSGGAYEQYF
v_gene: TRBV28; d_gene: .; abundance: .; j_gene: TRBJ2-7; CDR3nt: TGTGCCAGCAGTTTAGCCAGCGGCTACGAGCAGTACTTC; CDR3aa: CASSLASGYEQYF
v_gene: TRBV19; d_gene: .; abundance: .; j_gene: TRBJ1-1; CDR3nt: TGTGCCAGTACCAAGAGAAGTACGGCCTGGGGTATGAACACTGAAGCTTTCTTT; CDR3aa: CASTKRSTAWGMNTEAFF
v_gene: TRBV19; d_gene: .; abundance: .; j_gene: TRBJ2-2; CDR3nt: TGTGCCAGTAGAGTTGACCGGGACACCGGGGAGCTGTTTTTT; CDR3aa: CASRVDRDTGELFF
v_gene: TRBV10-2; d_gene: TRBD2; abundance: .; j_gene: TRBJ2-1; CDR3nt: TGCGCCAGCAGGGGGCTAGCGGGGGGGCCTGAGAATGAGCAGTTCTTC; CDR3aa: CASRGLAGGPENEQFF
v_gene: TRBV18; d_gene: .; abundance: .; j_gene: TRBJ1-2; CDR3nt: TGTGCCAGCTCACGCGGTCAGGACCACTATGGCTACACCTTC; CDR3aa: CASSRGQDHYGYTF
v_gene: TRBV14; d_gene: .; abundance: .; j_gene: TRBJ2-7; CDR3nt: TGTGCCAGCAGCCGGGAGTCCTACGAGCAGTACTTC; CDR3aa: CASSRESYEQYF
v_gene: TRBV11-1; d_gene: TRBD2; abundance: .; j_gene: TRBJ2-3; CDR3nt: TGTGCCAGCAGCTTAAGACTAGCGGGCACAGATACGCAGTATTTT; CDR3aa: CASSLRLAGTDTQYF
v_gene: TRBV6-5; d_gene: TRBD1; abundance: .; j_gene: TRBJ1-6; CDR3nt: TGTGCCAGCAGGCCCGCGGGGACAGGGTCGTCACCCCTCCACTTT; CDR3aa: CASRPAGTGSSPLHF
v_gene: TRBV7-2; d_gene: .; abundance: .; j_gene: TRBJ2-3; CDR3nt: TGTGCCAGCAGCCGGGACTTCTCTGATACGCAGTATTTT; CDR3aa: CASSRDFSDTQYF
v_gene: TRBV19; d_gene: .; abundance: .; j_gene: TRBJ1-1; CDR3nt: TGTGCCACCGGTTTGAGGGGAACTGAAGCTTTCTTT; CDR3aa: CATGLRGTEAFF